Below are 16 T cell receptor beta chains sequenced from a single sample in a study of blood T cell repertoires in COVID-19. Clones were sequenced by immunoSEQ multiplex PCR, and TCRdb holds only the in-frame ones, with some missing. In the table there are roughly 320,000 clones, around nine tenths of which are singletons. The sequencing sample was made of peripheral blood. Source of these receptors: a man between 65 and 79 years old with acute or convalescent COVID-19.

This chain's CDR3 is CASRLQGAMHTEAFF. The CDR3 DNA reads as TGTGCCAGCAGACTGCAGGGGGCGATGCACACTGAAGCTTTCTTT. The gene calls are TRBV11-2 and TRBJ1-1, with 8 bases matching TRBD1. CDR3 length equals 15 residues. Germline V gene data show CDR1 as SGHAT and CDR2 as FQNNGV. With V trimmed by 6 bases and J by 3 bases, 9 bases remained unmatched.

The J gene is TRBJ2-5, the V gene TRBV19, with 7 bases identical to TRBD2. The germline gives CDR1 LNHDA, CDR2 SQIVND (reference sequence). The CDR3 spans 16 residues. J gave up 1 base and V 4 bases, and 9 bases lay outside the gene matches. In nucleotides, the CDR3 is TGTGCCAGTAGTAGCCAGCGGGAAAGTCCCCAAGAGACCCAGTACTTC. This translates into CASSSQRESPQETQYF.

The J gene is TRBJ2-5, the V gene TRBV11-2; the D is unclear. CDR3 length equals 16 residues. V was pared by 7 bases and J by 0 bases, with 18 bases between. In germline, CDR1 is SGHAT, CDR2 FQNNGV. This chain's CDR3 is CASNLRGSQNQETQYF. CDR3 in DNA: TGTGCCAGCAACCTCCGTGGTTCACAGAACCAAGAGACCCAGTACTTC.

This chain connects TRBV28 to TRBJ1-6; a weak D match, TRBD1 (6 bases). The CDR3 loop spans 13 amino acids. V gave up 6 bases and J gave up 14 bases, with 17 bases separating them. In germline, CDR1 is MDHEN, CDR2 SYDVKM. Here the CDR3 reads CASSSVSGTSLHF. The DNA for the CDR3 is TGTGCCAGCAGCTCCGTGTCCGGGACATCCCTCCACTTT.

The chain employs TRBV4-2 and TRBJ2-4, with D hard to call. V gave up 4 bases and J gave up 0 bases, with 7 bases separating them. CDR3 length equals 14 residues. Germline V lookup: CDR1 LGHNA, CDR2 YNFKEQ. CDR3 protein: CASSRLLAKNIQYF. In DNA form, the CDR3 reads TGTGCCAGCAGCCGACTTCTAGCCAAAAACATTCAGTACTTC.

The chain recombines TRBV9 with TRBJ2-1; D is unclear. Trimming shortened V by 1 base and J by 4 bases, and 6 bases separated the two germline ends. Per germline, CDR1 SGDLS and CDR2 YYNGEE. This CDR3 region has 13 residues. Here the CDR3 reads CASSVTGYNEQFF. In nucleotides, the CDR3 is TGTGCCAGCAGCGTAACCGGGTACAATGAGCAGTTCTTC.

The rearrangement uses TRBV4-3 and TRBJ2-5; TRBD2 might be the D (5 bases). V was trimmed by 0 bases and J by 4 bases, leaving 12 bases between them. The CDR3 extends over 15 amino acids. Germline-derived CDR1 and CDR2 are LGHNA and YSLEER. The DNA for the CDR3 is TGCGCCAGCAGCCAAGATTGGAGGTCCTCAGAGACCCAGTACTTC. It is translated as CASSQDWRSSETQYF.

This chain uses TRBV28 with TRBJ2-7; TRBD1 aligns across 7 bases. V dropped 4 bases and J dropped 3; count of bases not matched to a gene: 9. The germline CDR1 and CDR2 sequences are MDHEN and SYDVKM. This CDR3 region has 15 residues. In DNA form, the CDR3 reads TGTGCCAGCAGTTCCCCCGGGGACAGCGTCTACGAGCAGTACTTC. Its protein product is CASSSPGDSVYEQYF.

The J gene is TRBJ2-3, the V gene TRBV7-2; possible D gene TRBD2, 6 bases. The CDR3 covers 15 residues. With 4 bases removed from V and 1 base from J, the gap between germline ends came to 12 bases. From germline, CDR1 is SGHTA and CDR2 FQGNSA. The chain's CDR3 is CASSSPGLGTDTQYF. DNA of the CDR3: TGTGCCAGCAGCTCACCGGGACTCGGCACAGATACGCAGTATTTT.

This clone was found once. V and J are TRBV20-1 and TRBJ1-6; perhaps TRBD1 as D (6 bases). Looked up from germline, CDR1 is DFQATT and CDR2 is SNEGSKA (reference sequence). Trimming pared 6 bases from V and 11 bases from J, leaving 17 bases between. The CDR3 covers 13 residues. This CDR3 reads CSASTGMSTPLHF. The CDR3 bases are TGCAGTGCCAGTACAGGGATGTCTACACCCCTCCACTTT.

V usage is TRBV5-1 and J usage is TRBJ2-1; a possible D gene is TRBD1 (6 bases). The CDR3 length is 16 residues. V lost 2 bases and J 5 bases, leaving 17 bases between the germline ends. Per the germline V gene, CDR1 is SGHRS and CDR2 is YFSETQ. CDR3 sequence: CASSFGGWTANNEQFF. CDR3 nucleotide sequence: TGCGCCAGCAGCTTCGGAGGCTGGACAGCGAACAATGAGCAGTTCTTC.

The chain joins TRBV19 to TRBJ2-1; TRBD2 aligns across 9 bases. After removal of 6 bases from V and 0 bases from J, the junction contained 3 bases not matched to a gene. CDR3 length: 15 residues. Germline-derived CDR1 and CDR2 are LNHDA and SQIVND (reference sequence). The CDR3 DNA follows: TGTGCCAGTAGCCTAGCGGGAAACTCCTACAATGAGCAGTTCTTC. Residues: CASSLAGNSYNEQFF.

The chain uses TRBV6-2 or TRBV6-3 and TRBJ1-1; a weak D match, TRBD1 (6 bases). Germline-derived CDR1 and CDR2 are MNHEY and SVGEGT. V was trimmed by 0 bases and J by 2 bases, leaving 10 bases between them. CDR3 length: 15 amino acids. CDR3: CASSYSGGRNTEAFF. In DNA form, the CDR3 reads TGTGCCAGCAGTTACTCGGGGGGGCGAAACACTGAAGCTTTCTTT.

This clone was detected only once. The gene calls are TRBV4-3 and TRBJ2-5; D gene ambiguous. The germline gives CDR1 LGHNA, CDR2 YSLEER. Trimming pared 4 bases from V and 3 bases from J, leaving 12 bases between. The CDR3 is made up of 14 amino acids. CDR3 sequence (DNA): TGCGCCAGCAGCCGCCGACTTGGTGAAGAGACCCAGTACTTC. This codes for CASSRRLGEETQYF.

V is TRBV4-3 and J is TRBJ2-5, with D possibly TRBD1 on 6 matching bases. The V end lost 1 base, the J end lost 2 bases, and 11 bases lay between the germline ends. The CDR3 sequence is 15 residues long. Germline values: CDR1 LGHNA, CDR2 YSLEER. The CDR3 nucleotides are TGCGCCAGCAGCCAAGGGGACAAGGCACAAGAGACCCAGTACTTC. Translating gives CASSQGDKAQETQYF.

The chain has TRBV30 and TRBJ2-1; TRBD2 matches at 7 bases. The V gene end was trimmed by 2 bases and the J gene end by 6 bases; junction bases not matched to a gene: 4. Per the germline V gene, CDR1 is GTSNPN and CDR2 is SVGIG (reference sequence). The length of the CDR3 is 13 residues. The CDR3 loop is CAWSWPSGNEQFF. CDR3 coding DNA: TGTGCCTGGAGTTGGCCTAGCGGCAATGAGCAGTTCTTC.